One TCR beta chain is described in this entry. The antigen is undetermined. Relative to the germline gene, one junction end is altered; a read error may explain this. Per germline, CDR1 LGHNA and CDR2 YSLEER. The CDR3 totals 16 residues. This specimen belongs to a study of tumor-infiltrating lymphocytes in primary liver carcinoma. Overall study results and limits: Roughly 7.5-25% of top clones, and no more, occurred in all five tumor regions.

It was from around 20-30 mg of unsorted bulk tissue that RNA and DNA were co-extracted. With a constant-region primer, TCR beta cDNA was made from 450 to 550 ng of total RNA. Each TCR beta library was derived from three nested multiplex PCR rounds that employed slightly modified ARM-PCR. The study ran its first two PCR rounds for about 11 cycles each, using TRBV1-TRBV30 forward primers and a C-beta reverse primer. TCRdb re-called the multiplex PCR reads with MiXCR, one entry per CDR3 protein. The data contain tens of thousands of distinct CDR3 sequences, over 70% of them seen just once; the ten biggest clones take up over 30%.

The source is a woman in her thirties with primary liver carcinoma and hepatitis B virus infection. The specimen sequenced was liver tumor tissue from sampling region 4. Subset denoted: tumor region T4, right-lateral pole. V gene TRBV4-3 combines with J gene TRBJ2-1; D unclear. The CDR3 region has the DNA TGCACCAGCAGCCAAGATGAGGAGAGCTCCTACAATGAGCAGTTCTTC. It specifies CTSSQDEESSYNEQFF.